The rows below give T cell receptor beta chains drawn from one sample of a study of cytomegalovirus exposure and HLA in healthy donors. Generated by immunoSEQ multiplex PCR, the TCRdb table keeps only in-frame clones and is missing some. Among some 110,000 clones listed, about 10% were seen once. Specimen: PBMCs. The receptor source for this set is a man between 25 and 39 years old in good health and CMV-seronegative. The conserved cysteine and the conserved F or W are not part of the CDR3 here.

13	TRBV5-4	TRBJ2-7	ASSPRRDSYYEQY
12	TRBV6-6	TRBJ2-5	ASSSSRQGETQY
11	TRBV10-2	TRBJ2-1	ASKLPSVNEQF
12	TRBV27	TRBJ2-3	ASSFVPSTDTQY
17	TRBV7-2	TRBJ2-5	ASSYKRGLAGGPLETQY
13	TRBV5-1	TRBJ2-5	ASSLDGTSGAVWY
15	TRBV19	TRBJ1-5	ASSPRTGRDSNQPQH
16	TRBV28	TRBJ2-1	ASSTGLASRGSYNEQF
11	TRBV7-9	TRBJ1-1	ASRPGGGTEAF
13	TRBV25-1	TRBJ1-3	ASRDSGVGGNTIY
14	TRBV19	TRBJ2-1	AYKVRDRGQENEQF
14	TRBV11-3	TRBJ2-3	ASSLYRTTPTDTQY
13	TRBV10-2	TRBJ1-5	ASSLPGQVGGPQH
14	TRBV30	TRBJ2-1	AWSAEAGPIYNEQF
14	TRBV28	TRBJ1-5	ASSQRQTDSNQPQH
13	TRBV11-2	TRBJ2-1	ASSLVLAGYNEQF
14	TRBV11-3	TRBJ2-1	ASRRLAGGGGYEQF
13	TRBV27	TRBJ1-5	ASSARDRSNQPQH
14	TRBV30	TRBJ2-2	ACSVLAVLNTGELF
14	TRBV5-4	TRBJ2-1	ASSLDLAGGNNEQF
12	TRBV28	TRBJ1-5	ASSLQDGNQPQH
13	TRBV11-3	TRBJ1-1	ASSGIDSPNTEAF
13	TRBV19	TRBJ2-3	ASSDTGAGTDTQY
13	TRBV18	TRBJ1-1	ASSPRQGGDTEAF
9	TRBV29-1	TRBJ2-7	SVVSRSEQY
11	TRBV5-1	TRBJ2-7	ASSSGGAYEQY
13	TRBV11-3	TRBJ2-1	ASSPSSEGSNEQF
12	TRBV30	TRBJ1-6	AWTAGGIDSPLH
13	TRBV5-1	TRBJ1-1	ASSLDKGVGTEAF
13	TRBV5-4	TRBJ2-5	ASSSGGLDRETQY
13	TRBV27	TRBJ2-1	ASSYRGTGPNEQF
12	TRBV18	TRBJ2-5	ASSPNTGQETQY
12	TRBV28	TRBJ2-2	ASRTGQSTGELF
9	TRBV27	TRBJ2-3	ASSNRGTQY
11	TRBV6-1	TRBJ2-2	ASSEQEPGELF
13	TRBV28	TRBJ1-5	ASTAPGTGDQPQH
13	TRBV13	TRBJ2-3	ASSWGTESTDTQY
9	TRBV28	TRBJ1-2	APGGGAGYT
13	TRBV5-1	TRBJ1-4	ASSLVAGGGEKLF
14	TRBV4-1	TRBJ2-1	ASSGGSGRANNEQF
14	TRBV5-1	TRBJ2-1	ASSLAAPFGSNEQF
12	TRBV27	TRBJ2-7	ASRGQSPAYEQY
11	TRBV7-9	TRBJ2-3	ASSIGATDTQY
17	TRBV7-8	TRBJ2-7	ASSHPSRGSGRSSYEQY
12	TRBV7-9	TRBJ2-1	ASRLAGAMMEQF